This entry features one TCR beta chain sequence. The antigen is unknown. Using immunoSEQ multiplex PCR, the repertoire was profiled, and TCRdb retains in-frame clones only, with some absent. The sample contains fewer than 300,000 clones, approximately 90% of which appear only once. An approximately 130-subject validation cohort, separate from the roughly 670-subject first cohort, supplied the donors. The sample originates from a study of cytomegalovirus exposure and HLA in healthy donors. Overall study findings and caveats: The CMV antigen specificity of a few CMV-associated chains was confirmed through in vitro analysis. Some TCR beta chains (more than 150 of them) were listed as cytomegalovirus-associated.

J was trimmed by 4 bases and V by 6 bases; bases with no gene match: 16. From germline, CDR1 is SNHLY and CDR2 FYNNEI. The CDR3 is 18 amino acids. Sequenced sample: PBMCs. The gene calls are TRBV2 and TRBJ2-3, with 10 bases that match TRBD2. This sequence originates from a young woman in good health and CMV-seronegative. CDR3 coding DNA: TGTGCCAGCAGCCCACTCTTGGCTTCTAGCGGGAGCTCAGATACGCAGTATTTT. It codes for CASSPLLASSGSSDTQYF.